These 25 T cell receptor beta chains came from one sample sequenced in a study of blood T cell repertoires in COVID-19. Clones were sequenced by immunoSEQ multiplex PCR, and TCRdb holds only the in-frame ones, with some missing. The sample contains approximately 290,000 clones, around 90% of which appear only once. The sample taken for sequencing was PBMCs or T cells enriched from blood (not recorded which). All receptors come from a woman aged 30 to 39 who had recovered from COVID-19.

The gene calls are TRBV27 and TRBJ1-1; 10 bases match TRBD1. Germline CDR1 reads MNHEY; CDR2 reads SMNVEV (reference sequence). This CDR3 region has 15 residues. The V segment lost 5 bases and the J segment 2 bases; nucleotides outside the gene matches: 5. CDR3 sequence (DNA): TGTGCCAGCAGTCTACGGACAGGGGGTAACACTGAAGCTTTCTTT. Translating it yields CASSLRTGGNTEAFF.

The DNA of the CDR3 is TGTGCCAGCTCACCGACAGTATCGGGCGAGCAGTACTTC. Its protein is CASSPTVSGEQYF. The rearrangement uses TRBV18 and TRBJ2-7; possible D gene TRBD1, 5 bases. The CDR3 sequence is 13 residues long. Per the germline V gene, CDR1 is KGHSH and CDR2 is LQKENI. V lost 3 bases to trimming and J lost 6 bases, with 12 bases between them.

This clone came up once. This chain uses TRBV7-3 with TRBJ2-1; 8 positions match TRBD2. The trim removed 4 bases at V and 0 bases at J, leaving 2 bases unmatched. This CDR3 has 15 residues. CDR1 is SGHTA and CDR2 is FQGTGA in the germline V gene. CDR3 DNA: TGTGCCAGCAGCTCCGGGAGGGCCTCCTACAATGAGCAGTTCTTC. Translating it yields CASSSGRASYNEQFF.

The chain joins TRBV27 to TRBJ1-2; 9 bases fit TRBD1. Losses at the gene ends were 2 bases for V and 7 bases for J; bases not matched to a gene: 8. Germline lookup yields CDR1 MNHEY and CDR2 SMNVEV (reference sequence). The CDR3 consists of 15 residues. CDR3 coding DNA: TGTGCCAGCAGTTTAACTCGGGACAGGGTCAGTGGCTACACCTTC. It yields the protein CASSLTRDRVSGYTF.

The chain uses TRBV5-3 and TRBJ2-5; D is perhaps TRBD1 (7 bases). TRBV5-3 is sorted into the ORF group, with uncertain function. The length of the CDR3 is 16 residues. Between the trimmed V and J ends, which lost 1 base and 6 bases, there was a span of 19 bases. The CDR3 here is CARSLPRTGGVKTQYF. As DNA, the CDR3 is TGTGCCAGAAGCTTGCCCCGGACAGGCGGGGTGAAGACCCAGTACTTC.

This rearrangement joins TRBV7-2 to TRBJ2-7, with 13 bases identical to TRBD2. The CDR3 has 17 residues. V was clipped by 0 bases and J by 6 bases; unmatched bases: 8. Germline V gene data show CDR1 as SGHTA and CDR2 as FQGNSA. CDR3 protein: CASSLARTSGSIVEQYF. The CDR3 DNA reads as TGTGCCAGCAGCTTAGCCAGGACTAGCGGGAGTATTGTCGAGCAGTACTTC.

The chain couples TRBV7-6 to TRBJ2-3; TRBD2 is a possible D gene (7 bases). Germline-derived CDR1 and CDR2 are SGHVS and FNYEAQ. Trimming left V 5 bases short and J 3 bases short, with 15 bases between. The CDR3 runs 15 residues. This chain's CDR3 is CASSLRGGGTDTQYF. The CDR3 DNA reads TGTGCCAGCAGCCTCAGGGGCGGGGGTACAGATACGCAGTATTTT. Full variable domain (outside the CDR3, taken from reference TRBV7-6 and TRBJ2-3): GAGVSQSPRYKVTKRGQDVALRCDPISGHVSLYWYRQALGQGPEFLTYFNYEAQQDKSGLPNDRFSAERPEGSISTLTIQRTEQRDSAMYRCASSLRGGGTDTQYFGPGTRLTVL.

The chain recombines TRBV13 with TRBJ1-3; 7 bases fit TRBD1. J lost 0 bases, V lost 4 bases, and 9 bases had no gene match. The CDR3 is 17 residues long. Germline values: CDR1 PRHDT, CDR2 FYEKMQ (reference sequence). CDR3 sequence (DNA): TGTGCCAGCAGCTCCCCGGGACAGCCTTCCTCTGGAAACACCATATATTTT. This sequence encodes CASSSPGQPSSGNTIYF.

This chain links TRBV6-5 with TRBJ1-2, with 8 bases aligning to TRBD1. This CDR3 spans 16 amino acids. CDR1 is MNHEY, CDR2 SVGAGI, per germline. With V trimmed by 0 bases and J by 8 bases, 11 bases remained unmatched. CDR3 nucleotides: TGTGCCAGCAGTTACTCGAGTCAGGGGGCCACGAAAGGCTACACCTTC. As protein: CASSYSSQGATKGYTF.

The chain recombines TRBV28 with TRBJ1-5; 7 bases align to TRBD1. V shed 6 bases and J 7 bases; nucleotides not matched to a gene: 6. This CDR3 has 13 amino acids. Germline V gene sequence: CDR1 MDHEN, CDR2 SYDVKM. The CDR3 loop reads CASSETGNQPQHF. Here the CDR3 DNA reads TGTGCCAGCAGCGAGACAGGGAACCAGCCCCAGCATTTT.

This sequence joins TRBV24-1 and TRBJ1-4; D might be TRBD1 (5 bases). This CDR3 is built from 15 residues. Between the trimmed V and J ends, which lost 2 bases and 7 bases, there was a span of 13 bases. Germline lookup yields CDR1 KGHDR and CDR2 SFDVKD. The CDR3 bases are TGTGCCACCAGTGATTCCGCAGGGCCAAGTGAAAAACTGTTTTTT. As protein: CATSDSAGPSEKLFF.

The chain has TRBV20-1 and TRBJ1-5; TRBD1 aligns across 8 bases. The length of the CDR3 is 14 residues. The germline gives CDR1 DFQATT, CDR2 SNEGSKA (reference sequence). J was trimmed by 6 bases and V by 3 bases; bases with no gene match: 7. This chain's CDR3 is CSASLGQGAQPQHF. The CDR3 bases are TGCAGTGCTAGTTTAGGACAGGGCGCTCAGCCCCAGCATTTT.

The rearrangement uses TRBV27 and TRBJ2-5, with D perhaps TRBD2 (7 bases). This CDR3 contains 14 residues. V was shortened by 5 bases and J by 5 bases, with 15 bases between the two germline ends. From germline, CDR1 is MNHEY and CDR2 SMNVEV (reference sequence). CDR3 amino acids: CASSGEGGLETQYF. CDR3 DNA sequence: TGTGCCAGCAGTGGGGAGGGGGGCCTCGAGACCCAGTACTTC.

The chain recombines TRBV15 with TRBJ2-3; 7 positions match TRBD2. CDR3 length: 16 residues. V trimming: 1 base; J trimming: 2 bases; junction bases outside the gene matches: 6. The germline V gene encodes CDR1 LNHNV and CDR2 YYDKDF (reference sequence). The DNA of the CDR3 is TGTGCCACCAGCAGAGTGGGAGGGCTTCACACAGATACGCAGTATTTT. Its protein is CATSRVGGLHTDTQYF.

CDR3 sequence: CASSPRQRTPPKQYF. The CDR3 region has the DNA TGTGCCAGCAGCCCTCGGCAGCGAACTCCTCCGAAGCAGTACTTC. V and J are TRBV11-1 and TRBJ2-7; no clear D gene. Germline CDR1 reads SGHAT; CDR2 reads FQDESV (reference sequence). V was pared by 5 bases and J by 8 bases, with 22 bases between. This CDR3 comprises 15 residues. Together with reference TRBV11-1 and TRBJ2-7, the CDR3 gives the full variable domain: EAEVAQSPRYKITEKSQAVAFWCDPISGHATLYWYRQILGQGPELLVQFQDESVVDDSQLPKDRFSAERLKGVDSTLKIQPAELGDSAMYLCASSPRQRTPPKQYFGPGTRLTVT.

V and J are TRBV21-1 and TRBJ1-2; TRBD1, the table's D call, was not compared with the DNA. TRBV21-1 constitutes a pseudogene. CDR3 length: 17 residues. Here the CDR3 reads CASSTMRTAFPNYGYTF. In DNA form, the CDR3 reads TGTGCCAGCAGCACCATGAGGACAGCTTTCCCGAACTATGGCTACACCTTC.

This clone showed up just once. The chain joins TRBV6-5 to TRBJ1-2; 8 bases are a match to TRBD1. CDR1 and CDR2 (germline): MNHEY, SVGAGI. V lost 9 bases to trimming and J lost 3 bases; unmatched junction nucleotides: 12. The CDR3 extends over 15 amino acids. CDR3 amino acids: CASTRDRSPDYGYTF. Written as DNA, the CDR3 is TGTGCCAGTACCCGGGACAGGTCCCCCGACTATGGCTACACCTTC.

The rearrangement links TRBV13 to TRBJ2-7, with D possibly TRBD1 on 5 matching bases. Trimming stripped 3 bases from V and 5 bases from J, with 11 bases between. The CDR3 sequence is 13 residues long. CDR1 and CDR2 from the germline V gene are PRHDT and FYEKMQ (reference sequence). The CDR3: CASSFLQGHEQYF. Written as DNA, the CDR3 is TGTGCCAGCAGCTTCCTCCAGGGCCACGAGCAGTACTTC.

The chain carries TRBV29-1 and TRBJ1-2; TRBD1 is a possible D gene (6 bases). V lost 7 bases and J lost 2, with 17 bases in between. The CDR3 covers 14 residues. The germline gives CDR1 SQVTM, CDR2 ANQGSEA. The chain's CDR3 is CSAMLEGGNYGYTF. In nucleotides, the CDR3 is TGCAGCGCCATGCTCGAAGGGGGAAACTATGGCTACACCTTC.

V gene TRBV5-1 combines with J gene TRBJ2-1; 11 positions agree with TRBD2. Unmatched junction bases numbered 2, after V lost 1 base and J lost 8 bases. This CDR3 has 14 residues. Germline V lookup: CDR1 SGHRS, CDR2 YFSETQ. The CDR3 is CASSLTSGSDEQFF. Written as DNA, the CDR3 is TGCGCCAGCAGCTTGACTAGCGGGAGCGATGAGCAGTTCTTC.

This clone was picked up a small number of times. The chain employs TRBV20-1 and TRBJ1-2, with TRBD1 matching 7 bases. V was clipped by 4 bases and J by 7 bases; unmatched bases: 6. This CDR3 is built from 12 residues. Germline CDR1 is DFQATT and CDR2 is SNEGSKA (reference sequence). This chain's CDR3 is CSANDREAGYTF. The CDR3, as DNA: TGCAGTGCTAATGACAGGGAAGCTGGCTACACCTTC.

V usage is TRBV4-3 and J usage is TRBJ1-2; possible D gene TRBD1, 6 bases. The V gene lost 0 bases and the J gene lost 4 bases, with 12 bases spanning the gap. Germline lookup yields CDR1 LGHNA and CDR2 YSLEER. The CDR3 has 15 residues. For the CDR3, the DNA is TGCGCCAGCAGCCAAGATGCCCAGGGGAGCTATGGCTACACCTTC. Translation gives CASSQDAQGSYGYTF.

This chain links TRBV9 with TRBJ1-5, with a weak D call TRBD1 (5 bases). Germline V gene lookup returns CDR1 SGDLS and CDR2 YYNGEE. With 0 bases removed from V and 0 bases from J, the gap between germline ends came to 13 bases. This CDR3 contains 17 residues. CDR3 region: CASSVGGTGDSNQPQHF. DNA of the CDR3: TGTGCCAGCAGCGTAGGGGGTACAGGTGATAGCAATCAGCCCCAGCATTTT.

The chain carries TRBV9 and TRBJ2-7, with 8 bases lining up with TRBD2. V trimming: 0 bases; J trimming: 6 bases; junction bases outside the gene matches: 2. This CDR3 is built from 13 residues. The V gene's germline CDR1 is SGDLS and CDR2 YYNGEE. For the CDR3, the DNA is TGTGCCAGCAGCGTAGGGGGACTAGGCGAGCAGTACTTC. It specifies CASSVGGLGEQYF. The full variable domain, rest sourced from reference TRBV9 and TRBJ2-7, is DSGVTQTPKHLITATGQRVTLRCSPRSGDLSVYWYQQSLDQGLQFLIQYYNGEERAKGNILERFSAQQFPDLHSELNLSSLELGDSALYFCASSVGGLGEQYFGPGTRLTVT.

The rearrangement joins TRBV28 to TRBJ1-5, with 7 bases aligning to TRBD1. Germline V gives CDR1 MDHEN, CDR2 SYDVKM. The CDR3 consists of 16 residues. The junction had 7 bases not matched to a gene; V was cut back by 4 bases and J by 1 base. The CDR3 protein is CASSSSLTGSNQPQHF. The CDR3 DNA sequence: TGTGCCAGCAGTTCCTCACTGACAGGGAGCAATCAGCCCCAGCATTTT. The full variable domain, in which reference TRBV28 and TRBJ1-5 provide the parts outside the CDR3, is DVKVTQSSRYLVKRTGEKVFLECVQDMDHENMFWYRQDPGLGLRLIYFSYDVKMKEKGDIPEGYSVSREKKERFSLILESASTNQTSMYLCASSSSLTGSNQPQHFGDGTRLSIL.